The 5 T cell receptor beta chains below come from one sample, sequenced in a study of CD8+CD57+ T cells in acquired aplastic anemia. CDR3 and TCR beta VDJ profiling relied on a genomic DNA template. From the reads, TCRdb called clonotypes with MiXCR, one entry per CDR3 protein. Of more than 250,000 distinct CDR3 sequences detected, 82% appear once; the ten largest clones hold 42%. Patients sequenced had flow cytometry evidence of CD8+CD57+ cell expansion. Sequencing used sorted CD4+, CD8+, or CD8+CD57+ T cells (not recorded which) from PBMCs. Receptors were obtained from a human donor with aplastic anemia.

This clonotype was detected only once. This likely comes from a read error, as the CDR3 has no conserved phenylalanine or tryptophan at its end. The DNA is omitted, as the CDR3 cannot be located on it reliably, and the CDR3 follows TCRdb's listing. The CDR3: CASSSSGTQYFFP. The chain combines TRBV7-9 with TRBJ2-1. The CDR3 has 13 amino acids, counting both end residues. Germline assignment: CDR1 SEHNR and CDR2 FQNEAQ (reference sequence).

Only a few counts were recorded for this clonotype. CDR3 sequence reads: CAIRIDPNTEAFF. DNA for the CDR3: TGTGCCATCAGAATCGACCCGAACACTGAAGCTTTCTTT. This chain links TRBV10-3 with TRBJ1-1; D is unclear. V lost 6 bases and J lost 1, with 9 bases in between. The CDR3 sequence is 13 residues long. From germline, CDR1 is ENHRY and CDR2 SYGVKD.

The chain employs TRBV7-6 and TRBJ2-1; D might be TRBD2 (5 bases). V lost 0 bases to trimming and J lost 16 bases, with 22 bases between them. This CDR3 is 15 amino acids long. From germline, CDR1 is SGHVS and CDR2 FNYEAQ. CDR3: CASSLAERLSSYNFF. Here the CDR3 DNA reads TGTGCCAGCAGCTTAGCCGAGCGGTTAAGCTCCTACAATTTCTTC. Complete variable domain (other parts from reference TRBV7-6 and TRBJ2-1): GAGVSQSPRYKVTKRGQDVALRCDPISGHVSLYWYRQALGQGPEFLTYFNYEAQQDKSGLPNDRFSAERPEGSISTLTIQRTEQRDSAMYRCASSLAERLSSYNFFGPGTRLTVL.

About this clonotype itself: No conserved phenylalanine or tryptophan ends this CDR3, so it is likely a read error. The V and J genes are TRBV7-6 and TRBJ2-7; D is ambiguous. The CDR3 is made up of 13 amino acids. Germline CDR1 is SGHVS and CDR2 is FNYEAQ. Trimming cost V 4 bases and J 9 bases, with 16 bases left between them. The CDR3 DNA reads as TGTGCCAGCAGCTCAGGCAGCTCACACTCGCAGTACCAC. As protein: CASSSGSSHSQYH.

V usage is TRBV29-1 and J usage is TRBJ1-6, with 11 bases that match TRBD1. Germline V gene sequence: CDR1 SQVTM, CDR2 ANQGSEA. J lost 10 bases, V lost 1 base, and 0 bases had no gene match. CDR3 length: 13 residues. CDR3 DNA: TGCAGCGTTGAAGGGACAGGGGGCTCACCCCTCCACTTT. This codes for CSVEGTGGSPLHF.